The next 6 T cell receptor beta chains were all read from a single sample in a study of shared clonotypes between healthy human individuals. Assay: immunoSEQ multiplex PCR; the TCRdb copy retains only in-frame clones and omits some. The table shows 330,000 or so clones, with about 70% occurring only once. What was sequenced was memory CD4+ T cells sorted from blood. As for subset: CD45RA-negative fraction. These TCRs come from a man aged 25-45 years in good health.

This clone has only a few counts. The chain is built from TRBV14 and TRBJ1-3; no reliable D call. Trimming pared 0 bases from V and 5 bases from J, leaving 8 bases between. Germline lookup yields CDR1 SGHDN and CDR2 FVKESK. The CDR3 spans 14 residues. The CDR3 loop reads CASSQDLIRNTIYF. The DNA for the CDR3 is TGTGCCAGCAGCCAAGATCTGATAAGAAACACCATATATTTT.

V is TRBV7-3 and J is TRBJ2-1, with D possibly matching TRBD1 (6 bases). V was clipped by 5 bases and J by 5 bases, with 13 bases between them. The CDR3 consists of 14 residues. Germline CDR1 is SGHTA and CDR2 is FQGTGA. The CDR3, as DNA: TGTGCCAGCAGCCCTGGGACAACGAACAATGAGCAGTTCTTC. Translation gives CASSPGTTNNEQFF.

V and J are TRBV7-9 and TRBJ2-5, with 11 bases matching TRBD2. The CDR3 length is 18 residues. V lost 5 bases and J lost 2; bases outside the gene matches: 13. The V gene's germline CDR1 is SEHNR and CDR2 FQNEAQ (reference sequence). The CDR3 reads CASSQGLAAGGLQETQYF. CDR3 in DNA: TGTGCCAGCAGCCAGGGACTAGCGGCGGGGGGCCTACAAGAGACCCAGTACTTC.

The CDR3 here is CASSVTASGDYNEQFF. DNA of the CDR3: TGTGCCAGCAGCGTAACGGCCAGCGGGGATTACAATGAGCAGTTCTTC. J is TRBJ2-1 and V is TRBV9; TRBD2 matches at 7 bases. Germline loops: CDR1 SGDLS, CDR2 YYNGEE. The J segment lost 4 bases and the V segment lost 1 base, leaving 8 bases of the junction unmatched. The CDR3 sequence is 16 residues long.

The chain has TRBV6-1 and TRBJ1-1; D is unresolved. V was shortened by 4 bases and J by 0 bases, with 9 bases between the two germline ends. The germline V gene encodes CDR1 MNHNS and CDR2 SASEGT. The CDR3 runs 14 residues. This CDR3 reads CASSGHSMNTEAFF. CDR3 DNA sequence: TGTGCCAGCAGTGGGCACAGTATGAACACTGAAGCTTTCTTT.

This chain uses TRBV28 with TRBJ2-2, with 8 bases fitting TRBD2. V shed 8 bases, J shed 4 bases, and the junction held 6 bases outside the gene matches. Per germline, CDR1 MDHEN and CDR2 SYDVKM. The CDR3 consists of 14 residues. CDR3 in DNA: TGTGCCAGCGCCCCGGGGGGGTTCACCGGGGAGCTGTTTTTT. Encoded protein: CASAPGGFTGELFF.